This TCR beta chain stems from a study of memory CD4+ T cells and cytomegalovirus serostatus. In the study overall: Of the healthy Belgian adults, 9 were CMV seropositive and 24 seronegative.

The sort gate was single viable CD3+CD4+CD8-CD45RO+ cells for memory CD4+ T cells. Produced via immunoSEQ multiplex PCR; TCRdb's table is partial and in-frame only. The table lists just under 65,000 clones, 75% to 80% of them singletons. The V segment lost 7 bases and the J segment 7 bases; nucleotides outside the gene matches: 7. Germline V gene data show CDR1 as SEHNR and CDR2 as FQNEAQ (reference sequence). This CDR3 has 14 residues. This chain joins TRBV7-9 and TRBJ1-6; TRBD1 aligns across 7 bases. The sequencing sample was made of memory CD4+ T cells from blood. This receptor was identified in an adult in good health and CMV-seronegative. CDR3 nucleotide sequence: TGTGCCAGCAACTCTGACAGGGAAAATTCACCCCTCCACTTT. It specifies CASNSDRENSPLHF.